This TCR beta chain was captured by sequencing in a study of regulatory T cells in long-lasting Graves disease. Findings of the study overall: There was favoring of TRBV28, TRBJ1-2 and TRBJ2-5 in persistent disease.

Building the TCR beta libraries relied on iRepertoire HTBI primers, and CDR3 regions underwent Arm-PCR. TCRdb fed the multiplex PCR reads into MiXCR, producing one record per CDR3 protein. The sample comprises fewer than 550,000 distinct CDR3 sequences, roughly 16% of which are singletons, and 25% rests with the top ten. CDR3 length: 16 amino acids. Germline assignment: CDR1 DFQATT and CDR2 SNEGSKA (reference sequence). V shed 3 bases, J shed 1 base, and the junction held 5 bases outside the gene matches. Regarding time point: newly diagnosed GD, antithyroid drugs for less than 3 months. After RNA was extracted from PBMCs, the TCR library was made from it. A few counts support this clonotype. Its antigen is not known. Separately, the same data were catalogued under a study of T cells in Graves' hyperthyroidism and ophthalmopathy. From that second work: Blood also contained most expanded thyroid clonotypes above 0.001. Ophthalmopathy and stable hyperthyroidism were separated by a 13 V-J model.

The clonotype was recovered from a woman aged 35-65 years with Graves disease. The sequencing here drew on peripheral blood mononuclear cells (PBMCs), taken at new diagnosis, from a patient treated with antithyroid drugs. The rearrangement joins TRBV20-1 to TRBJ2-1; 11 nucleotides match TRBD2. DNA of the CDR3: TGCAGTGCTAGGTCCCTAGCGGGGGGTTCCTACAATGAGCAGTTCTTC. As protein: CSARSLAGGSYNEQFF.